This TCR beta chain is from a study of metastatic and nonmetastatic thyroid tumors. CDR3 length: 15 amino acids. V shed 3 bases and J shed 0 bases, with 9 bases lying between them. Per the germline V gene, CDR1 is MNHNS and CDR2 is SASEGT. No treatment had been given to any patient before thyroid surgery. In this sample, this clone turned up a few times. TCRdb reprocessed the PCR reads via MiXCR. This sample carries several thousand clones, roughly 25% of them seen once, and the ten largest clones take 11%. Sequencing input: adjacent normal tissue. This clonotype was obtained from a male donor with papillary thyroid cancer or a benign thyroid nodule (not recorded which). Some clones in this sample may be carry-over from other donors' samples. The rearrangement joins TRBV6-1 to TRBJ1-3, with D uncertain. CDR3 amino acids: CASSDNPSSGNTIYF. The CDR3 region has the DNA TGTGCCAGCAGTGATAACCCTTCCTCTGGAAACACCATATATTTT.